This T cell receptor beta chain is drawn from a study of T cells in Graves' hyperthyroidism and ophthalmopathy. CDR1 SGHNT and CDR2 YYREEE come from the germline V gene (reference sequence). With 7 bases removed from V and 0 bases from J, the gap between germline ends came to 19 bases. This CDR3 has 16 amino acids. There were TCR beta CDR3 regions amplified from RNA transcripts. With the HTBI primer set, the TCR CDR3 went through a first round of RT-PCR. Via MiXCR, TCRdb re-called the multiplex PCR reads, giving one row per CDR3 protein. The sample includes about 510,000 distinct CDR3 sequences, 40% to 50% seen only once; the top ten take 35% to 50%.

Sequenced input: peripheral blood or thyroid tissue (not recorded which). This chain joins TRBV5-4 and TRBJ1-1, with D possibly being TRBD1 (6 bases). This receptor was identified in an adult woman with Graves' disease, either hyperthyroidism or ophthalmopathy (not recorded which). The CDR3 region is CASGAGGHQMNTEAFF. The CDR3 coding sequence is TGTGCCAGCGGAGCGGGGGGGCATCAAATGAACACTGAAGCTTTCTTT. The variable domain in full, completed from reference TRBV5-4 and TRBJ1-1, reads ETGVTQSPTHLIKTRGQQVTLRCSSQSGHNTVSWYQQALGQGPQFIFQYYREEENGRGNFPPRFSGLQFPNYSSELNVNALELDDSALYLCASGAGGHQMNTEAFFGQGTRLTVV.